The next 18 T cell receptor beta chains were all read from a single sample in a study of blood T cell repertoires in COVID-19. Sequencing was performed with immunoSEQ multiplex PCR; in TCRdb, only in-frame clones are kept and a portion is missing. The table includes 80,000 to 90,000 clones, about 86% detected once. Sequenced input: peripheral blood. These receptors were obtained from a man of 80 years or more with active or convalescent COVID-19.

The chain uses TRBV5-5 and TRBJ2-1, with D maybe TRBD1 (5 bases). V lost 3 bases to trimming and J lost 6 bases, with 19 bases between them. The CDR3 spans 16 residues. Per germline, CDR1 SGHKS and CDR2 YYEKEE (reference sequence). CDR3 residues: CASSWGGVRLTNEQFF. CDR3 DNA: TGTGCCAGCAGCTGGGGCGGAGTTCGACTGACCAATGAGCAGTTCTTC. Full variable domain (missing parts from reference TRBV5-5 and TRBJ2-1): DAGVTQSPTHLIKTRGQQVTLRCSPISGHKSVSWYQQVLGQGPQFIFQYYEKEERGRGNFPDRFSARQFPNYSSELNVNALLLGDSALYLCASSWGGVRLTNEQFFGPGTRLTVL.

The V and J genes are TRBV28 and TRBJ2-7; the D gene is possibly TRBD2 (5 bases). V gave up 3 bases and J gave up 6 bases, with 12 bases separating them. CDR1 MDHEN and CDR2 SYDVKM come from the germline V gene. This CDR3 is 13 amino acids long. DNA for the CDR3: TGTGCCAGCAGTTTTTTACGGGGTTCCGAGCAGTACTTC. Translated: CASSFLRGSEQYF.

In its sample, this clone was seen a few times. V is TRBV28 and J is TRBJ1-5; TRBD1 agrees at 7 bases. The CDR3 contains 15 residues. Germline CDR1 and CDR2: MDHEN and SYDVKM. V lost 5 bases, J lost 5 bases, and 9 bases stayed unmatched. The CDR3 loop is CASSKQGFGHQPQHF. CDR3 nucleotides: TGTGCCAGCAGTAAACAGGGGTTCGGGCATCAGCCCCAGCATTTT.

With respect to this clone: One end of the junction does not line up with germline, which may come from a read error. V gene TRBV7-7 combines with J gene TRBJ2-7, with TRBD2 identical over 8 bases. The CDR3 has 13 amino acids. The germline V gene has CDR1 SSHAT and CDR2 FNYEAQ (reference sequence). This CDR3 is CASSRTSGYEQYF. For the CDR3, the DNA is TGTGCTAGCAGTAGAACTAGCGGCTACGAGCAGTACTTC.

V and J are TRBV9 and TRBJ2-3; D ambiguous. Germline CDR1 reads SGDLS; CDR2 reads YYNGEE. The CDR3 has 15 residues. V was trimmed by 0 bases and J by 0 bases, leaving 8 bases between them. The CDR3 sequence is CASSVDPTSTDTQYF. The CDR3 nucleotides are TGTGCCAGCAGCGTAGACCCCACTAGCACAGATACGCAGTATTTT.

The CDR3 spells CASSYLRALSYNEQFF. CDR3 coding DNA: TGTGCCAGCAGTTACCTCAGGGCCTTATCCTACAATGAGCAGTTCTTC. The rearrangement links TRBV6-2 or TRBV6-3 to TRBJ2-1; TRBD1 might be the D (5 bases). Trimming took off 2 bases at V and 1 base at J, with 12 bases between the two ends. The V gene's germline CDR1 is MNHEY and CDR2 SVGEGT. The CDR3 loop spans 16 amino acids.

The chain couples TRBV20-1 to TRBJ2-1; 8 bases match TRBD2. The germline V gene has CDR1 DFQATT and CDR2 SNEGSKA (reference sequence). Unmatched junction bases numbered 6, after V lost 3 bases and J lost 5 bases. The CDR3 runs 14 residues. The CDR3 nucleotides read TGCAGTGCTAGTTACGGGACTAGGGACAATGAGCAGTTCTTC. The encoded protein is CSASYGTRDNEQFF.

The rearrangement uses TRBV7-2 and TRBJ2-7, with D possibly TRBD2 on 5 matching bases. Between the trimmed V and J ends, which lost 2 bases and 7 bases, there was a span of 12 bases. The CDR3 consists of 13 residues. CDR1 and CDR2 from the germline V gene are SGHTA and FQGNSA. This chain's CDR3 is CASSLWESTEQYF. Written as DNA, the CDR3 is TGTGCCAGCAGCTTATGGGAGAGTACGGAGCAGTACTTC.

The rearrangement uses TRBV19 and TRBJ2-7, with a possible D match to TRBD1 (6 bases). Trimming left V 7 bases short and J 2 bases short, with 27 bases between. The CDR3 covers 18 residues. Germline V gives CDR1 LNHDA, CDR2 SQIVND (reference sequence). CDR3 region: CASTGKTGYPPNTYEQYF. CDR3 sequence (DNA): TGTGCCAGTACGGGGAAGACAGGCTACCCCCCTAATACCTACGAGCAGTACTTC.

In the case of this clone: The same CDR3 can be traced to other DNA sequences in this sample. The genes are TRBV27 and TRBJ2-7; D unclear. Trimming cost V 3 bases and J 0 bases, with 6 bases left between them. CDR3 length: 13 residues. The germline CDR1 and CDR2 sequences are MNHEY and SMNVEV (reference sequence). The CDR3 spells CASSFLSSYEQYF. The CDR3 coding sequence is TGTGCCAGCAGTTTTTTGAGCTCCTACGAGCAGTACTTC.

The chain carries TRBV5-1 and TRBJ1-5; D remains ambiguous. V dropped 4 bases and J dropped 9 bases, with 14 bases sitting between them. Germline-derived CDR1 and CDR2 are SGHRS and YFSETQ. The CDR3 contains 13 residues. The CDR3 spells CASSADGVGPQHF. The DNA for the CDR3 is TGCGCCAGCAGCGCGGACGGGGTCGGGCCCCAGCATTTT. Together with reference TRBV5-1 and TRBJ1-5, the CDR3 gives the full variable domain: KAGVTQTPRYLIKTRGQQVTLSCSPISGHRSVSWYQQTPGQGLQFLFEYFSETQRNKGNFPGRFSGRQFSNSRSEMNVSTLELGDSALYLCASSADGVGPQHFGDGTRLSIL.

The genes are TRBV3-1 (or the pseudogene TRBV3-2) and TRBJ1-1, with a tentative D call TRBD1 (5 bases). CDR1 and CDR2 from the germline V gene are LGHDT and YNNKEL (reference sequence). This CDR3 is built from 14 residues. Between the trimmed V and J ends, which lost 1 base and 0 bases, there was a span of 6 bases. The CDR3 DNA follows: TGTGCCAGCAGCCAAGGACAGCTGAACACTGAAGCTTTCTTT. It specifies CASSQGQLNTEAFF.

The CDR3 is CASSPAGGIHRDTQYF. DNA for the CDR3: TGTGCCAGCAGCCCAGCCGGGGGGATCCATCGAGATACGCAGTATTTT. The chain links TRBV9 to TRBJ2-3; 7 bases are a match to TRBD2. The ends lost 4 bases at V and 5 bases at J; junction bases unmatched: 13. Germline assignment: CDR1 SGDLS and CDR2 YYNGEE. The CDR3 covers 16 residues.

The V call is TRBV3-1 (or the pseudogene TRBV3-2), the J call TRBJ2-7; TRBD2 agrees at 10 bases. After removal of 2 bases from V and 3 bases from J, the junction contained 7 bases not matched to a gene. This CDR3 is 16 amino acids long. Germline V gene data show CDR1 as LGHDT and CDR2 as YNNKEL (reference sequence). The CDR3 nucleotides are TGTGCCAGCAGCCAACTAGCGGGAGCAGTCGGCTACGAGCAGTACTTC. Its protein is CASSQLAGAVGYEQYF.

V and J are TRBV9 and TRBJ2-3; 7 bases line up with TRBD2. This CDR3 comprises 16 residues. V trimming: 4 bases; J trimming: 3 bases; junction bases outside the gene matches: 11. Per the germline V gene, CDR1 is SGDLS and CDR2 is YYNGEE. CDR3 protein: CASSSGLGEGTDTQYF. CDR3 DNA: TGTGCCAGCAGCTCCGGACTCGGGGAGGGGACAGATACGCAGTATTTT.

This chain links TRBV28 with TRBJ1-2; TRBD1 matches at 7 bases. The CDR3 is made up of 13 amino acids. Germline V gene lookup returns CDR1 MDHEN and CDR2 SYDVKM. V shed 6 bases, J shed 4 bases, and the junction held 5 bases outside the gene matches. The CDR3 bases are TGTGCCAGCAGGACAGGGCCGGCCTATGGCTACACCTTC. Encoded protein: CASRTGPAYGYTF.

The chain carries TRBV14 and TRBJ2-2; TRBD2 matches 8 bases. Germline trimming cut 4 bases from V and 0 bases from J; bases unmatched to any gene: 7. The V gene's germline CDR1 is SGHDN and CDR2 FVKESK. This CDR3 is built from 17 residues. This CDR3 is CASSLYSGLANTGELFF. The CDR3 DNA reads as TGTGCCAGCAGCCTTTATTCGGGACTAGCGAACACCGGGGAGCTGTTTTTT.

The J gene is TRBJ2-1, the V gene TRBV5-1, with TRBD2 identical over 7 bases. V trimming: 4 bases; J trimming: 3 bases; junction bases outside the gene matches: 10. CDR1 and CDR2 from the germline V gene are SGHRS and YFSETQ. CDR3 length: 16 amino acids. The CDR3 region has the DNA TGCGCCAGCAGCCTACTTGGGAGCGGGAACTACAATGAGCAGTTCTTC. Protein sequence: CASSLLGSGNYNEQFF. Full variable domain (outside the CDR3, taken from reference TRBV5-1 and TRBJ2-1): KAGVTQTPRYLIKTRGQQVTLSCSPISGHRSVSWYQQTPGQGLQFLFEYFSETQRNKGNFPGRFSGRQFSNSRSEMNVSTLELGDSALYLCASSLLGSGNYNEQFFGPGTRLTVL.